One and the same sample provided the 25 T cell receptor beta chains below, sequenced in a study of siplizumab effects on memory and regulatory T cells. Profiled with immunoSEQ multiplex PCR; TCRdb holds only in-frame clones, not every one. The sample lists 120,000 or so clones, over 85% occurring once. Sequenced sample: CD4+ T cells sorted from blood. The receptors come from a human donor in good health.

The V and J genes are TRBV5-1 and TRBJ2-1, with D perhaps TRBD1 (6 bases). This CDR3 comprises 14 residues. With 3 bases removed from V and 9 bases from J, the gap between germline ends came to 16 bases. Germline CDR1 reads SGHRS; CDR2 reads YFSETQ. The CDR3 protein is CASSSSTNRVEQFF. The CDR3 DNA follows: TGCGCCAGCAGCTCCAGTACTAACAGGGTTGAGCAGTTCTTC. Filled out from reference TRBV5-1 and TRBJ2-1, the complete variable domain reads KAGVTQTPRYLIKTRGQQVTLSCSPISGHRSVSWYQQTPGQGLQFLFEYFSETQRNKGNFPGRFSGRQFSNSRSEMNVSTLELGDSALYLCASSSSTNRVEQFFGPGTRLTVL.

The V and J genes are TRBV19 and TRBJ1-5; the D gene is possibly TRBD1 (5 bases). The CDR3 consists of 17 residues. V lost 3 bases and J 1 base, leaving 16 bases between the germline ends. Per the germline V gene, CDR1 is LNHDA and CDR2 is SQIVND (reference sequence). The CDR3 region is CASSIFGPGGSNQPQHF. The DNA of the CDR3 is TGTGCCAGTAGTATCTTTGGGCCGGGGGGGAGCAATCAGCCCCAGCATTTT.

V is TRBV5-5 and J is TRBJ1-5, with D possibly being TRBD1 (6 bases). This CDR3 spans 14 amino acids. The germline V gene has CDR1 SGHKS and CDR2 YYEKEE (reference sequence). The V and J ends lost 3 bases and 3 bases respectively, with 10 bases between them. CDR3 in amino acids: CASSSEGVNQPQHF. CDR3 bases: TGTGCCAGCAGCTCCGAGGGGGTCAATCAGCCCCAGCATTTT.

V gene TRBV6-5 combines with J gene TRBJ2-7; 7 bases map to TRBD1. This CDR3 is 14 amino acids long. Losses at the gene ends were 2 bases for V and 1 base for J; bases not matched to a gene: 2. Germline V lookup: CDR1 MNHEY, CDR2 SVGAGI. The CDR3 sequence: CASSYRGQSYEQYF. The CDR3 DNA follows: TGTGCCAGCAGTTACAGGGGACAGTCCTACGAGCAGTACTTC.

The genes are TRBV5-1 and TRBJ2-3; TRBD1 matches 7 bases. The CDR3 runs 14 residues. V was pared by 5 bases and J by 5 bases, with 8 bases of the junction left unmatched. Germline CDR1 reads SGHRS; CDR2 reads YFSETQ. The CDR3 reads CASSSDRAIDTQYF. The CDR3 region has the DNA TGCGCCAGCAGTTCAGACAGGGCTATAGATACGCAGTATTTT.

CDR3 sequence (DNA): TGTGCCAGTAGTATAGATCAAGTGGGGACAGGGTTAGAGACCCAGTACTTC. Encoded protein: CASSIDQVGTGLETQYF. The V and J genes are TRBV19 and TRBJ2-5; 9 nucleotides align to TRBD1. The CDR3 contains 17 residues. V lost 0 bases and J lost 4; bases outside the gene matches: 9. Germline values: CDR1 LNHDA, CDR2 SQIVND (reference sequence).

The chain uses TRBV15 and TRBJ2-7; D gene ambiguous. This CDR3 is built from 14 residues. The germline V gene has CDR1 LNHNV and CDR2 YYDKDF (reference sequence). The V end was cut by 6 bases, the J end by 0 bases, with 12 bases between. The CDR3 region has the DNA TGTGCCACCAGGTATGGGTCCAGCTCCTACGAGCAGTACTTC. Translation: CATRYGSSSYEQYF.

The chain uses TRBV5-4 and TRBJ1-3, with a possible D match to TRBD1 (5 bases). This CDR3 spans 16 amino acids. Deletions cut 4 bases from V and 0 bases from J, with 14 bases between. Germline CDR1 is SGHNT and CDR2 is YYREEE (reference sequence). The CDR3 nucleotides read TGTGCCAGCAGCGTGAAGCAGGGATTCTCTGGAAACACCATATATTTT. This translates into CASSVKQGFSGNTIYF.

This chain links TRBV29-1 with TRBJ2-1; a weak D match, TRBD2 (6 bases). The germline V gene has CDR1 SQVTM and CDR2 ANQGSEA. This CDR3 region has 17 residues. The V and J ends lost 1 base and 7 bases respectively, with 23 bases between them. CDR3 loop: CSVEGFGSLGGRNEQFF. CDR3 sequence (DNA): TGCAGCGTTGAAGGTTTTGGCTCGTTGGGAGGCCGGAATGAGCAGTTCTTC.

The rearrangement links TRBV18 to TRBJ1-4; 8 positions agree with TRBD1. CDR3 size: 16 residues. CDR1 and CDR2 from the germline V gene are KGHSH and LQKENI. V was pared by 6 bases and J by 2 bases, with 8 bases of the junction left unmatched. As DNA, the CDR3 is TGTGCCAGCTCCTCCAGGGGGCCAAGGACTAATGAAAAACTGTTTTTT. It yields the protein CASSSRGPRTNEKLFF.

The J gene is TRBJ2-7, the V gene TRBV2, with 8 nucleotides matching TRBD2. Germline loops: CDR1 SNHLY, CDR2 FYNNEI. V lost 2 bases to trimming and J lost 2 bases; unmatched junction nucleotides: 2. The length of the CDR3 is 14 residues. The CDR3 nucleotides read TGTGCCAGCAGTGAACAGCGGGGGCCCTACGAGCAGTACTTC. This gives the protein CASSEQRGPYEQYF.

Only one count was recorded for this clone. The chain joins TRBV2 to TRBJ1-5; D perhaps matches TRBD1 (6 bases). The CDR3 consists of 12 residues. Trimming removed 7 bases from V and 10 bases from J, with 14 bases in between. The germline V gene has CDR1 SNHLY and CDR2 FYNNEI. The CDR3 region has the DNA TGTGCCAGCACTCCCGAAGGGGGACCCCAGCATTTT. Translating gives CASTPEGGPQHF.

V gene TRBV11-2 combines with J gene TRBJ2-2; TRBD2 agrees at 7 bases. In germline, CDR1 is SGHAT, CDR2 FQNNGV. This CDR3 is built from 16 residues. V shed 6 bases and J 0 bases; nucleotides not matched to a gene: 7. The CDR3 region is CASRYSGTANTGELFF. The CDR3 nucleotides are TGTGCCAGCAGATACAGCGGGACCGCGAACACCGGGGAGCTGTTTTTT.

The chain is built from TRBV5-1 and TRBJ2-5; D not resolved. V lost 0 bases and J 5 bases, leaving 8 bases between the germline ends. CDR1 and CDR2 (germline): SGHRS, YFSETQ. This CDR3 has 13 amino acids. The CDR3 sequence is CASSLVGDETQYF. CDR3 DNA: TGCGCCAGCAGCTTGGTCGGTGACGAGACCCAGTACTTC. Supplemented by reference TRBV5-1 and TRBJ2-5, the full variable domain reads KAGVTQTPRYLIKTRGQQVTLSCSPISGHRSVSWYQQTPGQGLQFLFEYFSETQRNKGNFPGRFSGRQFSNSRSEMNVSTLELGDSALYLCASSLVGDETQYFGPGTRLLVL.

The chain combines TRBV18 with TRBJ1-1; the D is unclear. The germline V and J ends were trimmed by 2 bases and 1 base, with 5 bases remaining between them. The CDR3 covers 13 residues. In germline, CDR1 is KGHSH, CDR2 LQKENI. The CDR3 loop is CASSPAANTEAFF. CDR3 nucleotide sequence: TGTGCCAGCTCACCAGCAGCGAACACTGAAGCTTTCTTT.

The genes are TRBV5-1 and TRBJ2-1, with TRBD2 identical over 11 bases. The CDR3 sequence is 15 residues long. With 4 bases clipped from V and 4 bases from J, the junction kept 4 bases outside the gene matches. The germline V gene has CDR1 SGHRS and CDR2 YFSETQ. The CDR3: CASSVSGRGYNEQFF. The CDR3 DNA reads as TGCGCCAGCAGCGTTAGCGGGAGGGGATACAATGAGCAGTTCTTC.

This clone occurred once. The chain couples TRBV5-1 to TRBJ2-3; no definite D call. V lost 4 bases to trimming and J lost 6 bases, with 18 bases between them. This CDR3 comprises 15 residues. Germline V CDR1 and CDR2: SGHRS, YFSETQ. CDR3 amino acids: CASSNGLGFLDTQYF. As DNA, the CDR3 is TGCGCCAGCAGCAACGGCCTGGGTTTTTTGGATACGCAGTATTTT.

This rearrangement joins TRBV5-1 to TRBJ2-1, with TRBD1 matching over 8 bases. The CDR3 is made up of 16 amino acids. Germline CDR1 SGHRS, CDR2 YFSETQ. Trimming at V came to 6 bases and at J to 6 bases, leaving 14 bases not matched to a gene. CDR3 bases: TGCGCCAGCACCGTTGATTCAGGGGGCGTACTCAATGAGCAGTTCTTC. Its translation is CASTVDSGGVLNEQFF.

The genes are TRBV2 and TRBJ2-3; D possibly corresponds to TRBD2 (6 bases). This CDR3 region has 14 residues. Germline V gives CDR1 SNHLY, CDR2 FYNNEI. V was shortened by 6 bases and J by 3 bases, with 13 bases between the two germline ends. The CDR3 nucleotides are TGTGCCAGCAGGGAGGGGCGATCGACAGATACGCAGTATTTT. Translated: CASREGRSTDTQYF.

This clone was detected only a few times. The chain joins TRBV6-1 to TRBJ2-7; possibly TRBD1 for D (5 bases). CDR3 length equals 13 residues. Trimming removed 0 bases from V and 6 bases from J, with 9 bases in between. Germline lookup yields CDR1 MNHNS and CDR2 SASEGT. The CDR3 nucleotides read TGTGCCAGCAGTGAAGCTCAGGGTGTCGAGCAGTACTTC. This encodes CASSEAQGVEQYF.

The J gene is TRBJ2-1, the V gene TRBV6-5, with unresolved D. CDR1 and CDR2 from the germline V gene are MNHEY and SVGAGI. The CDR3 runs 15 residues. V lost 6 bases to trimming and J lost 5 bases, with 17 bases between them. This CDR3 reads CASRIAPNTNNEQFF. The CDR3 coding sequence is TGTGCCAGCAGAATTGCCCCGAATACAAACAATGAGCAGTTCTTC.

The chain joins TRBV7-6 to TRBJ1-2; TRBD1 might be the D (6 bases). Germline lookup yields CDR1 SGHVS and CDR2 FNYEAQ. This CDR3 has 12 residues. The V end lost 5 bases, the J end lost 5 bases, and 9 bases lay between the germline ends. CDR3 loop: CASSPRGYGYTF. CDR3 nucleotide sequence: TGTGCCAGCAGCCCAAGGGGGTATGGCTACACCTTC.

The J gene is TRBJ1-2, the V gene TRBV5-6; 7 bases agree with TRBD1. This CDR3 has 14 amino acids. Unmatched junction bases numbered 12, after V lost 4 bases and J lost 9 bases. The V gene's germline CDR1 is SGHDT and CDR2 YYEEEE. The CDR3: CASSGESQGTRYTF. In DNA, the CDR3 is TGTGCCAGCAGCGGGGAGTCACAGGGGACCCGCTACACCTTC.

The chain has TRBV6-5 and TRBJ2-2, with 14 bases matching TRBD2. This CDR3 comprises 13 residues. J gave up 16 bases and V 6 bases, and 7 bases lay outside the gene matches. Germline values: CDR1 MNHEY, CDR2 SVGAGI. The CDR3 sequence: CASRAGTSGSWFF. The DNA of the CDR3 is TGTGCCAGCAGAGCCGGGACTAGCGGGAGTTGGTTTTTT.

The rearrangement joins TRBV5-1 to TRBJ1-6, with TRBD1 matching 8 bases. V gave up 4 bases and J gave up 6 bases; unmatched junction bases: 3. The CDR3 is made up of 14 amino acids. CDR1 SGHRS and CDR2 YFSETQ come from the germline V gene. The CDR3 loop reads CASSLGQANSPLHF. The DNA for the CDR3 is TGCGCCAGCAGCCTGGGACAGGCTAATTCACCCCTCCACTTT.